This T cell receptor (beta chain) was observed in a study of blood T cell repertoires in COVID-19 (dated by TCRdb to 2019 to 2021). In terms of the full investigation: The collaborator samples originated in the United States, Italy and Spain and spanned the acute and convalescent phases of COVID-19. The samples were drawn from two sources: the first 160 participants of the ongoing ImmuneRACE study, and 1,200 or so subjects contributed by 6 global collaborators. The repertoires were released in a freely available public database meant as a resource for research on the immune response to SARS-CoV-2. Deeply sampled blood TCRbeta repertoires from subjects exposed to, actively infected with, or recovered from COVID-19 were included in the dataset. Where available, HLA class I and class II types were taken from metadata supplied by the sample provider and were not determined by assay-based typing. The material from the prospective study consisted of cDNA or gDNA derived from T cells, B-cell-depleted T cells, or PBMCs. A de-identified subject ID, COVID-19 status, age in years and sex were almost always included in the sample metadata. Overall results and qualifications from the work: Clinical and demographic metadata were provided uncurated, with the amount varying by source and participant.

The CDR1 and CDR2 encoded by the germline V gene are SQVTM and ANQGSEA. V sheds 4 bases and J sheds 0 bases, leaving 15 bases between their ends. Reading from cysteine to phenylalanine, the CDR3 counts 15 amino acids. Of the read, only the CDR3 DNA is kept; its 45 bases are in frame from base 1. Each collaborating institution followed its own protocols to collect whole blood in K2EDTA tubes. For TCRbeta analysis, collaborator samples were shipped as frozen whole blood, as isolated PBMCs, or as DNA extracted from either sample type. TCRbeta CDR3 regions were amplified from genomic DNA by means of the immunoSEQ Assay, a bias-controlled multiplex PCR. The study's own analysis went as follows. The number of nucleated cells in each sample was estimated by amplification of reference gene primers within the assay. To quantify the absolute abundance of each unique TCRbeta CDR3 rearrangement, sequence reads were collapsed and filtered. Productive Simpson clonality was computed per sample as the square root of Simpson's diversity index over productive rearrangements. The table was pulled from immuneACCESS by TCRdb, which kept in-frame rearrangements only. Such tables lose some clones; where checked, under half of the loss comes from unresolved V genes, and the rest has no known cause. The V and J calls and clone size are taken from that table; D and trimming were inferred from the DNA. In this sample the table shows about 150,000 clones, 85% to 90% of which occur a single time. The leading ten clones occupy around 6.1% of the sample.

On this clone itself: Its antigen is still unknown. The sample holds no much larger clone one base away, and base qualities are not on file.

The sequenced sample was peripheral blood. The chain is assembled from TRBV29-1 and TRBJ1-2; TRBD1 could be the D gene, as 5 bases match. This receptor was identified in a man older than 75 with acute or convalescent COVID-19. CDR3 sequence: CSVARGTEANYGYTF. The DNA is as follows: TGCAGCGTTGCCCGGGGGACGGAAGCTAACTATGGCTACACCTTC.